This T cell receptor beta chain appears in the sequencing data of a study of blood T cell repertoires in COVID-19. In the study overall: Some COVID-19 samples were acute and others convalescent; all came from the United States, Italy and Spain. Sample material is recorded as cDNA or gDNA derived from T cells, B-cell-depleted T cells, or PBMCs.

Sequenced by immunoSEQ multiplex PCR; TCRdb stores in-frame clones only, minus some. The data contain 45,000 to 55,000 clones, over 80% of them singletons. This CDR3 is built from 12 residues. The germline gives CDR1 SGHNT, CDR2 YENEEA. Trimming pared 5 bases from V and 5 bases from J, leaving 8 bases between. The table lists this clone with a count of one. The rearrangement joins TRBV11-3 to TRBJ2-3; D gene uncertain. Sequenced input: peripheral blood. The TCR sequence derives from a human donor in a cohort sampled during active COVID-19. CDR3 amino acids: CASSTFGDTQYF. The CDR3 nucleotides read TGTGCCAGCAGCACTTTTGGAGATACGCAGTATTTT. Drawing the rest from reference TRBV11-3 and TRBJ2-3, the complete variable domain is EAGVVQSPRYKIIEKKQPVAFWCNPISGHNTLYWYLQNLGQGPELLIRYENEEAVDDSQLPKDRFSAERLKGVDSTLKIQPAELGDSAVYLCASSTFGDTQYFGPGTRLTVL.